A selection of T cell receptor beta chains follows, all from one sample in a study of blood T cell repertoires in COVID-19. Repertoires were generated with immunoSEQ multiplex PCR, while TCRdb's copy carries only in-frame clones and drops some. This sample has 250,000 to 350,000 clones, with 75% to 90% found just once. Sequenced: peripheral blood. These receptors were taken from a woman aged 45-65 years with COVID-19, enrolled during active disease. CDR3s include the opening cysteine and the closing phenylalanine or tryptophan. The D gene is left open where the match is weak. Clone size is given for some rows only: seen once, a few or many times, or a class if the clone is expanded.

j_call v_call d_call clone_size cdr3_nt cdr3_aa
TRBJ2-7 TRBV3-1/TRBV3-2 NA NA TGTGCCAGCAGCCAATGGCGGGTGAGCTCCTACGAGCAGTACTTC CASSQWRVSSYEQYF
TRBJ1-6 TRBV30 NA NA TGTGCCAGTAACCGGGGACTGGATAATTCACCCCTCCACTTT CASNRGLDNSPLHF
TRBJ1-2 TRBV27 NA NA TGTGCCAGCATCCTACCTTTTTCGGGTCGGGGCTACACCTTC CASILPFSGRGYTF
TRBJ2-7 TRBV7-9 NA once TGTGCCAGCAGTATATCCGGGACACACTACGAGCAGTACTTC CASSISGTHYEQYF
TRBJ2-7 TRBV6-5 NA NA TGTGCCAGCAGTCGCGGGACCGCCTACGAGCAGTACTTC CASSRGTAYEQYF
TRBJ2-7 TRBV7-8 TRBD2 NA TGTGCCAGCAGCTTAGTTCTGGGGGGGTCCTACGAGCAGTACTTC CASSLVLGGSYEQYF
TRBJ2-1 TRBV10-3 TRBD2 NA TGTGCCATCAGTACAGGGACTAGCGGGATGAACAATGAGCAGTTCTTC CAISTGTSGMNNEQFF
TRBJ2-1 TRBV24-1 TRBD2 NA TGTGCCACCAGTGATTTAGGACTAGCGGGAGGGTCTGGGTCGTACAATGAGCAGTTCTTC CATSDLGLAGGSGSYNEQFF
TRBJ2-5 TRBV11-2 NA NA TGTGCCAGCAGCCCCACAGAATTCCAAGAGACCCAGTACTTC CASSPTEFQETQYF
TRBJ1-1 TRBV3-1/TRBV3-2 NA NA TGTGCCAGCAGCCCCACAGGGCTCACTGAAGCTTTCTTT CASSPTGLTEAFF
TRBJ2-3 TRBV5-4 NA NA TGTGCCAGCAGCTTGCAGGCAGGGAACACAGATACGCAGTATTTT CASSLQAGNTDTQYF
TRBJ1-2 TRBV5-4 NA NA TGTGCCAGCAGCTTTGGGGTTGGAGGGTTCACCAACTATGGCTACACCTTC CASSFGVGGFTNYGYTF
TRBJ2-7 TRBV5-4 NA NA TGTGCCAGCAGCCCACGTGAGACAGGCTACGAGCAGTACTTC CASSPRETGYEQYF
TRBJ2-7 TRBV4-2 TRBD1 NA TGTGCCAGCAGCCAGGCGCGGGGACAGGGGCAATACGAGCAGTACTTC CASSQARGQGQYEQYF
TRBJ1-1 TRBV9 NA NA TGTGCCAGCAGCGTTCAACGGGACACTGAAGCTTTCTTT CASSVQRDTEAFF
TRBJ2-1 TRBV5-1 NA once TGCGCCAGCAGCTTAGCGGGCCCGACCTACAATGAGCAGTTCTTC CASSLAGPTYNEQFF
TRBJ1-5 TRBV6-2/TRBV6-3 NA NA TGTGCCAGCAGTCTACGAAGTCAGCCCCAGCATTTT CASSLRSQPQHF
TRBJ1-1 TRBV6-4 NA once TGTGCCAGCAAGACGGACGGGGGGAACACTGAAGCTTTCTTT CASKTDGGNTEAFF
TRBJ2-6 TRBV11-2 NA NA TGTGCCAGCAGCTCTAGTTCGGGGGCCAACGTCCTGACTTTC CASSSSSGANVLTF
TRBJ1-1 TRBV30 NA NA TGTGCCTGGAACAGATTGAACACTGAAGCTTTCTTT CAWNRLNTEAFF
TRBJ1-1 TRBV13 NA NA TGTGCCAGCAGCTTAGGCCACGGCAGGGTCACTGAAGCTTTCTTT CASSLGHGRVTEAFF
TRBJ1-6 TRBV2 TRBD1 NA TGTGCCGTAAAACCGGGACAGGGGGTTTCACCCCTCCACTTT CAVKPGQGVSPLHF
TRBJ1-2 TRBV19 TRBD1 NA TGTGCCAGTAGTACGGGACAGGGTACCTACTCTGGCTACACCTTC CASSTGQGTYSGYTF
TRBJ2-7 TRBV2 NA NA TGTGCCAGCAAAGGGGAACTCGACGAGCAGTACTTC CASKGELDEQYF
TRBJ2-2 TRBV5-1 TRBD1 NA TGCGCCAGCAGCCTGGGTCAGGGGGCCTCGTACACCGGGGAGCTGTTTTTT CASSLGQGASYTGELFF
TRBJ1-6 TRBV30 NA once TGTGCCTGGAGTGTATCCGGGTGGAATAATTCACCCCTCCACTTT CAWSVSGWNNSPLHF
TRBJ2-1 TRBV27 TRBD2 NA TGTGCCAGCAGACGGAGCGGGAGCAAATGGAATGAGCAGTTCTTC CASRRSGSKWNEQFF
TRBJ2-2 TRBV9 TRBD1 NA TGTGCCAGCAGCGAACAGGGGACCGGGGAGCTGTTTTTT CASSEQGTGELFF
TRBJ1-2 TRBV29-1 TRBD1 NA TGCAGCGTTGACCCGGGACAGGGGGGTAACTATGGCTACACCTTC CSVDPGQGGNYGYTF
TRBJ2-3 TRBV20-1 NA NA TGCAGTGCCCGATCAGCAGATACGCAGTATTTT CSARSADTQYF
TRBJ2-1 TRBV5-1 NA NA TGCGCCAGCAGCTTGGTGCGCAACCCATACAATGAGCAGTTCTTC CASSLVRNPYNEQFF
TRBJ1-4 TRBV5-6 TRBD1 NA TGTGCCAGCACCACTTGGGGGACAGGGTTTCCTAATGAAAAACTGTTTTTT CASTTWGTGFPNEKLFF
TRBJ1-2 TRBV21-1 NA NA TGTGCCAGCAGCAAAGGGACAGGGAACTATGGCTACACCTTC CASSKGTGNYGYTF
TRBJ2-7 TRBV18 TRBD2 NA TGTGCCAGCTCTCGGGAGGTCCTCTACGAGCAGTACTTC CASSREVLYEQYF
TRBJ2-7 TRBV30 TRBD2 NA TGTGCCTGGAGTGTAGCGGGAGGGTCTAACTACGAGCAGTACTTC CAWSVAGGSNYEQYF
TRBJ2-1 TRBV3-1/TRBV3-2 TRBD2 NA TGTGCCAGCAGCCCCAACGCAGCGGGAGACTACAATGAGCAGTTCTTC CASSPNAAGDYNEQFF
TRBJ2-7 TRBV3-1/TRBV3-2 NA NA TGTGCCAGCAGCCAAGAAGAAGCAAAACAGGACAGTTCCTACGAGCAGTACTTC CASSQEEAKQDSSYEQYF
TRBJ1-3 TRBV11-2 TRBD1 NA TGTGCCAGCAGCCAATCTGGACAGGGAAGTGGAAACACCATATATTTT CASSQSGQGSGNTIYF
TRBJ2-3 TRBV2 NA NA TGTGCCAGCTACACAGATACGCAGTATTTT CASYTDTQYF
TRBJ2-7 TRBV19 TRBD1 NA TGTGCCAGTAGTATGGGGACAGGGTTCGAGCAGTACTTC CASSMGTGFEQYF
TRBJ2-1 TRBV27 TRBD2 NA TGTGCCAGCAGTCCTTTGACCGGGACTAGCGGGGGCAATGAGCAGTTCTTC CASSPLTGTSGGNEQFF
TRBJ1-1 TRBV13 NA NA TGTGCCAGCAGCCCCTCCTCTCTGGACAGTGAAGCTTTCTTT CASSPSSLDSEAFF